The sequence of this TCR beta chain was determined in a study of blood T cell repertoires in COVID-19. Trimming cost V 0 bases and J 4 bases; bases outside gene matches: 7. Looked up from germline, CDR1 is SGHRS and CDR2 is YFSETQ. The CDR3 length is 16 residues. Clones were read by immunoSEQ multiplex PCR, and TCRdb kept only the in-frame ones, dropping some. The sample contains approximately 230,000 clones, about 80% of which appear only once. The rearrangement joins TRBV5-1 to TRBJ1-2; TRBD1 matches 9 bases. The sequenced sample consisted of peripheral blood. The TCR comes from an elderly man with acute or convalescent COVID-19. The DNA of the CDR3 is TGCGCCAGCAGCTTGGACGCGGGACAGGGTGTCTATGGCTACACCTTC. It codes for CASSLDAGQGVYGYTF.